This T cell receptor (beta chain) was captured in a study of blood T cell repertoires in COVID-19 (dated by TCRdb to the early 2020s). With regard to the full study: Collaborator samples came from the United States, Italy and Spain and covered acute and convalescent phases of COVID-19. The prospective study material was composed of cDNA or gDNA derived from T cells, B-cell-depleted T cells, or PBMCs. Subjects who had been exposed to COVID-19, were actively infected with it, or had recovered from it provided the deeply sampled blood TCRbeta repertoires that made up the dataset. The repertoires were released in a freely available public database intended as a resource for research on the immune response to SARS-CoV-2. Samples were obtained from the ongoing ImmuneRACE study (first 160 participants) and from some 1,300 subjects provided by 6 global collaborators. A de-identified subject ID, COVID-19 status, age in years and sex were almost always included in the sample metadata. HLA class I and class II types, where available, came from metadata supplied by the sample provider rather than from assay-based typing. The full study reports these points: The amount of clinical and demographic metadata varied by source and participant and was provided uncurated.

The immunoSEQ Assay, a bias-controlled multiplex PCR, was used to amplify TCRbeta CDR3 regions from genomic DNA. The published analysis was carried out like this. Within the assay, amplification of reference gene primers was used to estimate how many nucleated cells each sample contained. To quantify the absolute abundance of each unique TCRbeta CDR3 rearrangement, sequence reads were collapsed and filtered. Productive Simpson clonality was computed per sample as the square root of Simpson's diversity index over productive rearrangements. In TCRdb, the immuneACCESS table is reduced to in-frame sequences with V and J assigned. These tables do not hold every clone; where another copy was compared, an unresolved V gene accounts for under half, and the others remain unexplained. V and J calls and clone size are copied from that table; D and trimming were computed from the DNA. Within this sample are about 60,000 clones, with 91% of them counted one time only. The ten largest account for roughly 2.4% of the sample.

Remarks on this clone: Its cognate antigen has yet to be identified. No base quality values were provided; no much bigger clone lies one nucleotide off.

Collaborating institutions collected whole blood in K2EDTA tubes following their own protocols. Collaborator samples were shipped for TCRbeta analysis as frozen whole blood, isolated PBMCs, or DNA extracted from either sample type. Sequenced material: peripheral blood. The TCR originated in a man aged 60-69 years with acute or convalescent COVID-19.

The CDR3 region reads CASSPTWAGQGKYEQYF. The bases are TGTGCCAGCAGCCCTACGTGGGCGGGACAGGGAAAATACGAGCAGTACTTC. In this chain, TRBV7-2 is recombined with TRBJ2-7, with 9 central nucleotides matching TRBD1. The germline V gene sets CDR1 to SGHTA and CDR2 to FQGNSA. The germline V and J ends show losses of 5 bases and 4 bases respectively, and no gene match explains 15 bases of the junction. From its cysteine to its phenylalanine, the CDR3 spans 17 amino acids. Only the CDR3 region is kept as DNA, spanning 51 bases read in frame from base 1.